This T cell receptor (beta chain) appears in the sequencing data of a study of T cell changes during pregnancy in multiple sclerosis. TCRdb's table, derived via immunoSEQ multiplex PCR, lists solely in-frame clones and lacks some. The data contain 23,000 or so clones, 86% of them seen just once; the ten biggest clones take up 6.5% to 9.5%. The V and J ends lost 7 bases and 9 bases respectively, with 10 bases between them. Germline CDR1 is MNHEY and CDR2 is SVGAGI. The CDR3 spans 11 residues. The sequence was obtained from a female donor in good health, enrolled as a control in a pregnancy study. This chain joins TRBV6-5 and TRBJ2-1; D is possibly TRBD1 (6 bases). Here the sequenced sample was CD8+ T cells from peripheral blood mononuclear cells, taken in the first trimester of pregnancy. CDR3 nucleotide sequence: TGTGCCAGCATCAAAGGGGGTGAGCAGTTCTTC. Protein sequence: CASIKGGEQFF.